This T cell receptor (beta chain) was obtained from a study of monozygotic twins with inflammatory bowel disease. The germline V gene has CDR1 PRHDT and CDR2 FYEKMQ (reference sequence). The length of the CDR3 is 12 residues. No DNA is given; TCRdb re-called the 5' RACE reads and lists each CDR3 protein once. Here the sample table reports about 380,000 distinct CDR3 sequences. Sequenced: blood. The TCR originated in a human donor with ulcerative colitis or Crohn's disease, or a healthy co-twin of an affected twin (not recorded which). V gene TRBV13 combines with J gene TRBJ1-5; TCRdb's D call of TRBD1 is untestable without DNA. The CDR3 loop is CASSVTGQPQHF.